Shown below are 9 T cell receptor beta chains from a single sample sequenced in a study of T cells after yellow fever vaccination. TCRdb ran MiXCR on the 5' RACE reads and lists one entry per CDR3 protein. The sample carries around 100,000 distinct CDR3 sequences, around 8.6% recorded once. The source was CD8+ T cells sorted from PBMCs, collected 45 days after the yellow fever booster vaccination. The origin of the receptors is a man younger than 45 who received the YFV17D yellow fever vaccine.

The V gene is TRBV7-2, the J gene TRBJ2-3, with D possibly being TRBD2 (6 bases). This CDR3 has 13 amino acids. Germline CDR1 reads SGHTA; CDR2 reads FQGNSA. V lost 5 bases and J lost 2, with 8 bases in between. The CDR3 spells CASSRDSTDTQYF. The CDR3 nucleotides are TGTGCCAGCAGCCGGGACTCCACAGATACGCAGTATTTT.

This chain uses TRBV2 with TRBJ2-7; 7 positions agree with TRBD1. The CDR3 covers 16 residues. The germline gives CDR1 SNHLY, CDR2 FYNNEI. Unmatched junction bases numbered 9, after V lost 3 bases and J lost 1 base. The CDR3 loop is CASSDEGSTGSYEQYF. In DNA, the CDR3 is TGTGCCAGCAGTGACGAAGGGTCGACAGGGTCCTACGAGCAGTACTTC.

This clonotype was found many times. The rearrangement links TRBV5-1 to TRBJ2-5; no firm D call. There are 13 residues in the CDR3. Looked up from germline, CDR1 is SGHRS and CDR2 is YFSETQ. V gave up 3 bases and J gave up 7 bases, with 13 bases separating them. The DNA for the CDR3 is TGCGCCAGCAGCTCCGCACTGGGTACGACCCAGTACTTC. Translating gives CASSSALGTTQYF.

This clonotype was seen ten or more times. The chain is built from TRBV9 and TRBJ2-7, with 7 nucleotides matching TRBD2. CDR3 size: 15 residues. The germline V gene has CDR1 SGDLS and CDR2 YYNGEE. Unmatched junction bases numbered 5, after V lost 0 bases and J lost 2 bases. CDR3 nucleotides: TGTGCCAGCAGCGTAGGTCTGGGACTAACCTACGAGCAGTACTTC. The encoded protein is CASSVGLGLTYEQYF.

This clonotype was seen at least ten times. The CDR3 loop is CASSLVPIASTDTQYF. For the CDR3, the DNA is TGCGCCAGCAGCTTGGTCCCAATCGCTAGCACAGATACGCAGTATTTT. The chain employs TRBV5-1 and TRBJ2-3; D gene unclear. Germline assignment: CDR1 SGHRS and CDR2 YFSETQ. The CDR3 extends over 16 amino acids. The germline V and J ends were trimmed by 0 bases and 0 bases, with 11 bases remaining between them.

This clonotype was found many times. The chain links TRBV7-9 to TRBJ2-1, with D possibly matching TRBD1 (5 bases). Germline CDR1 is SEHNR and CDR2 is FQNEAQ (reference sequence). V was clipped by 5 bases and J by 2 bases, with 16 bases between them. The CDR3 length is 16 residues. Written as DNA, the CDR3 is TGTGCCAGCAGCCACCGGACGGGCAGGGCCTACAATGAGCAGTTCTTC. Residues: CASSHRTGRAYNEQFF.

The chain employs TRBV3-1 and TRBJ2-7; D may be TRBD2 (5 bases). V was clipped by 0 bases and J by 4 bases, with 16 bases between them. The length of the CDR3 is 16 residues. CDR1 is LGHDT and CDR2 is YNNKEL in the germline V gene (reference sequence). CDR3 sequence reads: CASSQDPRWAGYEQYF. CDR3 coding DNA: TGTGCCAGCAGCCAAGATCCCCGCTGGGCGGGTTACGAGCAGTACTTC.

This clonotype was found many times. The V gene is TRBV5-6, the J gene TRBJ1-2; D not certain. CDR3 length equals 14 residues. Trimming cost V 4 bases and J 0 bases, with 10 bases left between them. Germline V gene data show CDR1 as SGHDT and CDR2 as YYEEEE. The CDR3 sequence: CASSLDGANYGYTF. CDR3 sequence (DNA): TGTGCCAGCAGCCTGGACGGAGCTAACTATGGCTACACCTTC.

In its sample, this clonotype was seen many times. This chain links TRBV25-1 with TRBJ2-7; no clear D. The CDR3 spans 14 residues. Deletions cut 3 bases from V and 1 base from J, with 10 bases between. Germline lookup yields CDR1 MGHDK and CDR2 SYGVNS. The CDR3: CASSEGVESYEQYF. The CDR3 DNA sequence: TGTGCCAGCAGTGAGGGCGTCGAGTCCTACGAGCAGTACTTC.